These T cell receptor beta chains were read from a single sample in a study of T cells after yellow fever vaccination. MiXCR, applied by TCRdb to the 5' RACE reads, yields one record per CDR3 protein. The sample lists hundreds of thousands of distinct CDR3 sequences, under 20% occurring once. Sequencing used PBMCs, obtained before the yellow fever booster vaccination. The receptors derive from a man younger than 35 who received the YFV17D yellow fever vaccine. Each CDR3 is given with its conserved first and last residue. A D gene is named only where the DNA matches it firmly. Not all rows give a size; the values are once, few, many and, for expanded clones, a class.

j_call,clone_size,d_call,v_call,cdr3_aa,cdr3_nt
TRBJ1-5,-,-,TRBV6-5,CASSTSRRVNQPQHF,TGTGCCAGCAGCACATCTAGGAGAGTCAATCAGCCCCAGCATTTT
TRBJ2-1,few,TRBD2,TRBV20-1,CSASGGAYNEQFF,TGCAGTGCTAGCGGGGGGGCCTACAATGAGCAGTTCTTC
TRBJ1-3,-,-,TRBV7-9,CASSSNGAYSGNTIYF,TGTGCCAGCAGCTCTAACGGGGCCTACTCTGGAAACACCATATATTTT
TRBJ1-1,-,-,TRBV7-9,CASSTPVGKNTEAFF,TGTGCCAGCAGCACCCCCGTCGGGAAGAACACTGAAGCTTTCTTT
TRBJ2-7,-,-,TRBV6-5,CASSYSPRTSYEQYF,TGTGCCAGCAGTTACTCGCCACGGACCTCCTACGAGCAGTACTTC
TRBJ1-1,-,-,TRBV4-3,CASSQDAANRVGTEAFF,TGCGCCAGCAGCCAAGATGCCGCGAACAGGGTGGGAACTGAAGCTTTCTTT
TRBJ2-1,few,TRBD2,TRBV5-1,CASSYGGSGGYNEQFF,TGCGCCAGCAGCTATGGGGGTAGCGGGGGATACAATGAGCAGTTCTTC
TRBJ2-1,-,TRBD2,TRBV4-1,CASSQEDAGLAGNQFF,TGCGCCAGCAGCCAAGAGGACGCGGGACTAGCGGGGAACCAGTTCTTC
TRBJ2-3,many,-,TRBV7-6,CASSFSNRGRDTQYF,TGTGCCAGCAGCTTTTCTAACAGAGGCCGAGATACGCAGTATTTT
TRBJ2-7,many,-,TRBV7-2,CASSIGTQQYEQYF,TGTGCCAGCTCCATCGGGACACAACAATACGAGCAGTACTTC
TRBJ1-1,-,-,TRBV7-9,CASSLPWDDTEAFF,TGTGCCAGCAGCTTGCCCTGGGATGACACTGAAGCTTTCTTT
TRBJ1-1,few,TRBD1,TRBV12-3/TRBV12-4,CASSATGGFTEAFF,TGTGCCAGCAGCGCAACAGGGGGTTTCACTGAAGCTTTCTTT
TRBJ2-5,-,TRBD1,TRBV6-2/TRBV6-3,CASSYGTGGSFGETQYF,TGTGCCAGCAGTTATGGGACAGGGGGCAGTTTCGGAGAGACCCAGTACTTC
TRBJ2-3,-,-,TRBV24-1,CATSISGQALSDTQYF,TGTGCCACCTCCATAAGTGGGCAGGCTTTAAGTGATACGCAGTATTTT
TRBJ2-1,-,TRBD2,TRBV7-3,CASSQTSGGPKQFF,TGTGCCAGCAGCCAAACTAGCGGGGGGCCAAAGCAGTTCTTC
TRBJ2-7,few,TRBD1,TRBV18,CASSPAGQGTYEQYF,TGTGCCAGCTCACCCGCGGGACAGGGGACCTACGAGCAGTACTTC
TRBJ2-5,few,-,TRBV6-5,CASSYSIGSRGGETQYF,TGTGCCAGCAGTTACTCGATTGGTTCGAGGGGGGGGGAGACCCAGTACTTC
TRBJ1-5,few,-,TRBV12-3/TRBV12-4,CASRPEGGWDQPQHF,TGTGCCAGCAGGCCTGAGGGGGGTTGGGATCAGCCCCAGCATTTT
TRBJ1-1,-,-,TRBV5-1,CASSLVAADTEAFF,TGCGCCAGCAGCTTGGTCGCAGCAGACACTGAAGCTTTCTTT
TRBJ1-1,-,-,TRBV11-2,CASSLGWGIVGAEAFF,TGTGCCAGCAGCTTAGGGTGGGGGATTGTTGGGGCTGAAGCTTTCTTT